Below, 15 T cell receptor beta chains from the same sample are listed, as sequenced in a study of shared clonotypes between healthy human individuals. The repertoire was sequenced with immunoSEQ multiplex PCR; TCRdb's copy has only in-frame clones and lacks some. The table includes about 960,000 clones, around 80% detected once. Input material: memory CD4+ T cells sorted from blood. Regarding subset: CD45RA-negative fraction. Receptor source: a man younger than 30 in good health.

This chain connects TRBV6-1 to TRBJ1-1; possible D gene TRBD1, 6 bases. V was clipped by 7 bases and J by 4 bases, with 13 bases between them. This CDR3 is built from 13 residues. Germline V gene data show CDR1 as MNHNS and CDR2 as SASEGT. The CDR3 sequence: CASNGQYGTEAFF. The DNA of the CDR3 is TGTGCCAGCAATGGACAGTACGGCACTGAAGCTTTCTTT.

This clone has a single count. This chain uses TRBV9 with TRBJ1-2; D possibly corresponds to TRBD1 (5 bases). Germline values: CDR1 SGDLS, CDR2 YYNGEE. With 2 bases removed from V and 2 bases from J, the gap between germline ends came to 10 bases. The CDR3 consists of 14 residues. CDR3 in amino acids: CASSVQEGNYGYTF. Written as DNA, the CDR3 is TGTGCCAGCAGCGTTCAGGAGGGGAACTATGGCTACACCTTC. Full variable domain (remainder filled in from reference TRBV9 and TRBJ1-2): DSGVTQTPKHLITATGQRVTLRCSPRSGDLSVYWYQQSLDQGLQFLIQYYNGEERAKGNILERFSAQQFPDLHSELNLSSLELGDSALYFCASSVQEGNYGYTFGSGTRLTVV.

This clone has just a few counts. The chain recombines TRBV6-1 with TRBJ1-5; D not resolved. The germline V and J ends were trimmed by 6 bases and 7 bases, with 13 bases remaining between them. CDR1 MNHNS and CDR2 SASEGT come from the germline V gene. This CDR3 has 13 residues. CDR3 in amino acids: CASRREVGQPQHF. The CDR3 DNA follows: TGTGCCAGCAGGAGGGAGGTTGGGCAGCCCCAGCATTTT.

This clone was detected only a few times. The V call is TRBV6-5, the J call TRBJ2-5; the D gene is possibly TRBD2 (7 bases). V was pared by 6 bases and J by 2 bases, with 13 bases between. CDR1 MNHEY and CDR2 SVGAGI come from the germline V gene. This CDR3 contains 14 residues. The CDR3 loop is CASSLRGTQETQYF. CDR3 nucleotide sequence: TGTGCCAGCAGCCTGCGGGGGACACAAGAGACCCAGTACTTC.

The V gene is TRBV5-4, the J gene TRBJ1-2; D uncertain. The CDR3 consists of 14 residues. The germline gives CDR1 SGHNT, CDR2 YYREEE (reference sequence). Trimming shortened V by 4 bases and J by 5 bases, and 15 bases separated the two germline ends. The CDR3 is CASSQDQEFYGYTF. CDR3 DNA: TGTGCCAGCAGCCAGGACCAGGAGTTTTATGGCTACACCTTC.

The chain has TRBV11-2 and TRBJ2-1, with D maybe TRBD2 (6 bases). This CDR3 is 15 amino acids long. Germline V gene data show CDR1 as SGHAT and CDR2 as FQNNGV. V shed 5 bases and J shed 4 bases, with 15 bases lying between them. This CDR3 is CASSPISGAYNEQFF. CDR3 DNA sequence: TGTGCCAGCAGCCCGATTAGCGGAGCTTACAATGAGCAGTTCTTC.

This clone was detected a few times. CDR3 region: CASSLVTGGYFNEQFF. The CDR3 DNA reads TGTGCCAGCAGCTTAGTGACAGGGGGATATTTCAATGAGCAGTTCTTC. The rearrangement links TRBV7-8 to TRBJ2-1; 9 bases align to TRBD1. Trimming took 1 base from V and 6 from J; bases not matched to a gene: 7. In germline, CDR1 is SGHVS, CDR2 FQNEAQ. The CDR3 extends over 16 amino acids.

V usage is TRBV19 and J usage is TRBJ1-5; maybe TRBD1 (5 bases). The CDR3 length is 15 residues. Germline loops: CDR1 LNHDA, CDR2 SQIVND (reference sequence). With 3 bases removed from V and 2 bases from J, the gap between germline ends came to 11 bases. CDR3 nucleotide sequence: TGTGCCAGTAGTATCACCGGGGGAGGCAATCAGCCCCAGCATTTT. It is translated as CASSITGGGNQPQHF.

The chain recombines TRBV6-1 with TRBJ2-3; possibly TRBD1 for D (5 bases). The V and J ends lost 2 bases and 3 bases respectively, with 15 bases between them. The length of the CDR3 is 16 residues. From germline, CDR1 is MNHNS and CDR2 SASEGT. This CDR3 is CASSERAGKITDTQYF. The CDR3 coding sequence is TGTGCCAGCAGTGAAAGGGCAGGGAAGATTACAGATACGCAGTATTTT.

V is TRBV6-5 and J is TRBJ1-4, with D unclear. The V end lost 2 bases, the J end lost 4 bases, and 5 bases lay between the germline ends. CDR1 is MNHEY, CDR2 SVGAGI, per germline. The CDR3 contains 13 residues. The CDR3 spells CASSYDINEKLFF. DNA for the CDR3: TGTGCCAGCAGTTACGATATTAATGAAAAACTGTTTTTT.

The gene calls are TRBV2 and TRBJ2-7; D is perhaps TRBD2 (6 bases). Trimming left V 6 bases short and J 6 bases short, with 21 bases between. The CDR3 spans 15 residues. CDR1 is SNHLY, CDR2 FYNNEI, per germline. The CDR3 DNA is TGTGCCAGCAGCGGCGGGACGGGCGCAGGTTTCGAGCAGTACTTC. It encodes CASSGGTGAGFEQYF.

In this sample, this clone turned up a few times. The DNA for the CDR3 is TGTGCCAGCAGTGTAGGGACAGCAGCCAAAAACATTCAGTACTTC. Amino acid sequence: CASSVGTAAKNIQYF. The genes are TRBV6-1 and TRBJ2-4, with TRBD1 identical over 7 bases. Germline CDR1 is MNHNS and CDR2 is SASEGT. This CDR3 is built from 15 residues. V lost 4 bases to trimming and J lost 0 bases; unmatched junction nucleotides: 3.

This chain uses TRBV20-1 with TRBJ2-1; D unresolved. CDR1 is DFQATT and CDR2 is SNEGSKA in the germline V gene (reference sequence). V was trimmed by 7 bases and J by 13 bases, leaving 17 bases between them. The CDR3 length is 11 residues. CDR3 bases: TGCAGTGGTAAGGGTTCCAGCCTTCAGTTCTTC. Residues: CSGKGSSLQFF.

This chain uses TRBV28 with TRBJ2-3; D is uncertain. The germline V and J ends were trimmed by 4 bases and 12 bases, with 17 bases remaining between them. The germline CDR1 and CDR2 sequences are MDHEN and SYDVKM. The CDR3 extends over 13 amino acids. CDR3 in amino acids: CASSSASSTSQYF. CDR3 coding DNA: TGTGCCAGCAGTTCTGCTAGTTCCACTTCTCAGTATTTT.

The CDR3, as DNA: TGTGCCAGCAGCCCGGGACGAATTTCCTACGAGCAGTACTTC. It translates to CASSPGRISYEQYF. The V call is TRBV27, the J call TRBJ2-7; D possibly uses TRBD1 or TRBD2 (5 bases each). This CDR3 contains 14 residues. Germline V gene data show CDR1 as MNHEY and CDR2 as SMNVEV (reference sequence). The germline V and J ends were trimmed by 6 bases and 1 base, with 13 bases remaining between them.